These T cell receptor beta chains were read from a single sample in a study of blood T cells in healthy people across ages. TCRdb re-analysed the 5' RACE reads in MiXCR, keeping a single row per CDR3 protein. The sample lists about 650,000 distinct CDR3 sequences, about 30% occurring once. The sample taken for sequencing was blood. All receptors derive from a woman older than 75 in good health. The CDR3 runs from the conserved cysteine through the conserved F or W. The order of the fields is D gene, J gene, V gene, clone size, CDR3 protein, CDR3 DNA. D genes are given only for firm matches. Some rows mark clone size as missing; the rest say once, few, many or name a class of expanded clone.

d_call: .; j_call: TRBJ1-5; v_call: TRBV12-3/TRBV12-4; clone_size: many; cdr3_aa: CASSPLRVIQPQHF; cdr3_nt: TGTGCCAGCAGCCCCCTCAGGGTAATTCAGCCCCAGCATTTT
d_call: .; j_call: TRBJ1-4; v_call: TRBV20-1; clone_size: few; cdr3_aa: CSASDLGGTGWEKLFF; cdr3_nt: TGCAGTGCTAGCGACCTTGGGGGCACGGGGTGGGAAAAACTGTTTTTT
d_call: .; j_call: TRBJ1-1; v_call: TRBV5-1; clone_size: .; cdr3_aa: CASRDTGISTEAFF; cdr3_nt: TGCGCCAGCAGGGACACAGGGATTAGCACTGAAGCTTTCTTT
d_call: .; j_call: TRBJ2-1; v_call: TRBV5-1; clone_size: many; cdr3_aa: CASSESSLEQFF; cdr3_nt: TGCGCCAGCAGCGAGTCTAGCCTTGAGCAGTTCTTC
d_call: TRBD1; j_call: TRBJ1-3; v_call: TRBV7-2; clone_size: few; cdr3_aa: CASSLVGGAGNTIYF; cdr3_nt: TGTGCCAGCAGCTTAGTAGGGGGCGCCGGAAACACCATATATTTT
d_call: .; j_call: TRBJ1-6; v_call: TRBV7-6; clone_size: .; cdr3_aa: CASSREGHGNSPLHF; cdr3_nt: TGTGCCAGCAGCCGTGAGGGACACGGTAATTCACCCCTCCACTTT
d_call: .; j_call: TRBJ1-1; v_call: TRBV5-4; clone_size: many; cdr3_aa: CASSLRENTEAFF; cdr3_nt: TGTGCCAGCAGCTTAAGGGAGAACACTGAAGCTTTCTTT
d_call: TRBD2; j_call: TRBJ2-7; v_call: TRBV5-1; clone_size: .; cdr3_aa: CASSLGPGTSGRKYF; cdr3_nt: TGCGCCAGCAGCTTAGGTCCCGGGACTAGCGGGAGAAAGTACTTC
d_call: TRBD1; j_call: TRBJ1-5; v_call: TRBV7-2; clone_size: many; cdr3_aa: CASSPRGRDQPQHF; cdr3_nt: TGTGCCAGCAGCCCCAGGGGGCGCGATCAGCCCCAGCATTTT
d_call: .; j_call: TRBJ2-1; v_call: TRBV29-1; clone_size: .; cdr3_aa: CSVSDSHNEQFF; cdr3_nt: TGCAGCGTTTCGGACAGCCACAATGAGCAGTTCTTC
d_call: TRBD2; j_call: TRBJ2-5; v_call: TRBV20-1; clone_size: many; cdr3_aa: CSASRGSGGETQYF; cdr3_nt: TGCAGTGCCTCTCGCGGTAGCGGGGGTGAGACCCAGTACTTC
d_call: TRBD2; j_call: TRBJ2-7; v_call: TRBV6-5; clone_size: many; cdr3_aa: CATAGVWGQGQYF; cdr3_nt: TGTGCCACCGCGGGGGTTTGGGGCCAGGGGCAGTACTTC
d_call: .; j_call: TRBJ1-1; v_call: TRBV29-1; clone_size: few; cdr3_aa: CSVAHSRVSEAFF; cdr3_nt: TGCAGCGTTGCTCACAGCCGCGTGTCTGAAGCTTTCTTT
d_call: TRBD1; j_call: TRBJ1-1; v_call: TRBV7-2; clone_size: many; cdr3_aa: CASSFGGQASGTEAFF; cdr3_nt: TGTGCCAGCAGCTTTGGGGGACAGGCATCAGGCACTGAAGCTTTCTTT
d_call: .; j_call: TRBJ2-1; v_call: TRBV4-1; clone_size: many; cdr3_aa: CASSQVMLTRGASEQFF; cdr3_nt: TGCGCCAGCAGCCAAGTAATGTTAACAAGGGGGGCTAGTGAGCAGTTCTTC
d_call: TRBD2; j_call: TRBJ2-5; v_call: TRBV3-1; clone_size: many; cdr3_aa: CASSPSTGGVYQETQYF; cdr3_nt: TGTGCCAGCAGCCCATCTACGGGGGGGGTGTACCAAGAGACCCAGTACTTC
d_call: TRBD1; j_call: TRBJ2-7; v_call: TRBV29-1; clone_size: .; cdr3_aa: CSVPGTGRDYEQYF; cdr3_nt: TGCAGCGTTCCCGGGACAGGCAGGGACTACGAGCAGTACTTC
d_call: .; j_call: TRBJ2-1; v_call: TRBV6-1; clone_size: many; cdr3_aa: CASRRRALGLNNEQFF; cdr3_nt: TGTGCCAGCAGACGGCGGGCCCTGGGATTAAACAATGAGCAGTTCTTC
d_call: TRBD1; j_call: TRBJ2-5; v_call: TRBV7-9; clone_size: few; cdr3_aa: CASSVAQGARAATETQYF; cdr3_nt: TGTGCCAGCAGCGTGGCACAGGGGGCGCGGGCCGCGACGGAGACCCAGTACTTC
d_call: .; j_call: TRBJ1-2; v_call: TRBV6-1; clone_size: .; cdr3_aa: CASSDQGSYGYTF; cdr3_nt: TGTGCCAGCAGTGACCAGGGGAGCTATGGCTACACCTTC
d_call: .; j_call: TRBJ2-7; v_call: TRBV4-2; clone_size: .; cdr3_aa: CASSQEGGGNGEQYF; cdr3_nt: TGTGCCAGCAGCCAAGAGGGAGGGGGTAACGGCGAGCAGTACTTC
d_call: .; j_call: TRBJ2-1; v_call: TRBV7-3; clone_size: .; cdr3_aa: CASSHGGIPHSEQFF; cdr3_nt: TGTGCCAGCAGCCATGGGGGAATCCCCCACAGTGAGCAGTTCTTC
d_call: .; j_call: TRBJ2-3; v_call: TRBV12-3/TRBV12-4; clone_size: many; cdr3_aa: CASRRGHDSTDTQYF; cdr3_nt: TGTGCCAGCAGACGCGGACACGACAGCACAGATACGCAGTATTTT
d_call: .; j_call: TRBJ1-5; v_call: TRBV6-2/TRBV6-3; clone_size: many; cdr3_aa: CASSYSGPQPQHF; cdr3_nt: TGTGCCAGCAGTTACTCTGGGCCGCAGCCCCAGCATTTT
d_call: TRBD2; j_call: TRBJ2-1; v_call: TRBV5-1; clone_size: many; cdr3_aa: CASSLADLAGLGEQFF; cdr3_nt: TGCGCCAGCAGCTTGGCCGATTTAGCGGGGCTGGGTGAGCAGTTCTTC
d_call: .; j_call: TRBJ2-2; v_call: TRBV5-1; clone_size: .; cdr3_aa: CASSSVGVNTGELFF; cdr3_nt: TGCGCCAGCAGCTCGGTAGGGGTAAACACCGGGGAGCTGTTTTTT
d_call: TRBD1; j_call: TRBJ2-3; v_call: TRBV12-3/TRBV12-4; clone_size: .; cdr3_aa: CASSLSDRVKADAQYF; cdr3_nt: TGTGCCAGCAGTTTATCAGACAGGGTGAAGGCAGATGCGCAGTATTTT
d_call: .; j_call: TRBJ1-2; v_call: TRBV7-9; clone_size: .; cdr3_aa: CASSLLSGDFFNYGYTF; cdr3_nt: TGTGCCAGCAGCTTATTGTCAGGAGACTTTTTCAACTATGGCTACACCTTC
d_call: TRBD1; j_call: TRBJ2-7; v_call: TRBV6-2/TRBV6-3; clone_size: many; cdr3_aa: CASRVNQQGSTPYEQYF; cdr3_nt: TGTGCCAGCAGAGTCAATCAACAGGGGTCCACACCCTACGAGCAGTACTTC
d_call: .; j_call: TRBJ1-2; v_call: TRBV20-1; clone_size: once; cdr3_aa: CSASLTSGGYTF; cdr3_nt: TGCAGTGCTAGTCTGACTTCAGGGGGCTACACCTTC
d_call: .; j_call: TRBJ1-1; v_call: TRBV14; clone_size: few; cdr3_aa: CASSQARRDGTEAFF; cdr3_nt: TGTGCCAGCAGCCAAGCGAGAAGGGATGGGACTGAAGCTTTCTTT
d_call: .; j_call: TRBJ1-3; v_call: TRBV20-1; clone_size: .; cdr3_aa: CSARQGSGNTIYF; cdr3_nt: TGCAGTGCTAGACAGGGCTCCGGAAACACCATATATTTT
d_call: .; j_call: TRBJ2-3; v_call: TRBV4-3; clone_size: many; cdr3_aa: CASSQGEGEGDTQYF; cdr3_nt: TGCGCCAGCAGCCAAGGGGAGGGGGAGGGAGATACGCAGTATTTT
d_call: .; j_call: TRBJ2-3; v_call: TRBV6-2/TRBV6-3; clone_size: .; cdr3_aa: CASSDRLATPTDTQYF; cdr3_nt: TGTGCCAGCAGTGACCGCCTAGCAACTCCCACAGATACGCAGTATTTT
d_call: .; j_call: TRBJ2-3; v_call: TRBV28; clone_size: .; cdr3_aa: CASSLGPQSGTDTQYF; cdr3_nt: TGTGCCAGCAGTCTAGGACCCCAATCGGGCACAGATACGCAGTATTTT
d_call: TRBD2; j_call: TRBJ2-6; v_call: TRBV7-2; clone_size: many; cdr3_aa: CASSLVGGAGANVLTF; cdr3_nt: TGTGCCAGCAGCTTAGTCGGGGGGGCTGGGGCCAACGTCCTGACTTTC
d_call: .; j_call: TRBJ2-5; v_call: TRBV5-1; clone_size: .; cdr3_aa: CASSPPWDGYQETQYF; cdr3_nt: TGCGCCAGCAGCCCACCATGGGACGGTTACCAAGAGACCCAGTACTTC
d_call: .; j_call: TRBJ1-1; v_call: TRBV30; clone_size: .; cdr3_aa: CAWSQGIPEAFF; cdr3_nt: TGTGCCTGGAGCCAGGGTATCCCTGAAGCTTTCTTT
d_call: .; j_call: TRBJ1-2; v_call: TRBV6-1; clone_size: few; cdr3_aa: CATWLRGRLNYGYTF; cdr3_nt: TGTGCCACCTGGCTAAGGGGCAGGCTAAACTATGGCTACACCTTC
d_call: .; j_call: TRBJ1-4; v_call: TRBV9; clone_size: .; cdr3_aa: CASSVAGQRNEKLFF; cdr3_nt: TGTGCCAGCAGCGTAGCCGGACAGCGTAATGAAAAACTGTTTTTT
d_call: .; j_call: TRBJ2-7; v_call: TRBV28; clone_size: many; cdr3_aa: CASRISGGLYEQYF; cdr3_nt: TGTGCCAGCAGGATCTCCGGGGGACTGTACGAGCAGTACTTC
d_call: .; j_call: TRBJ1-2; v_call: TRBV2; clone_size: many; cdr3_aa: CASRFGGLSNYGYTF; cdr3_nt: TGTGCCAGCAGATTCGGGGGGCTTTCTAACTATGGCTACACCTTC
d_call: TRBD1; j_call: TRBJ2-2; v_call: TRBV5-1; clone_size: .; cdr3_aa: CASTSGTGGTGELFF; cdr3_nt: TGCGCCAGCACCTCGGGGACAGGGGGCACCGGGGAGCTGTTTTTT